This section outlines one TCR beta chain sequence together with its context. Antigen: not known. These data are taken from a study of cytomegalovirus exposure and HLA in healthy donors. PCR involved 60 Vbeta and 13 Jbeta primers. Profiled with immunoSEQ multiplex PCR; TCRdb holds only in-frame clones, not every one. Of 150,000 to 200,000 clones detected, 81% appear once; the ten largest clones hold roughly 4.9%. Study results and limitations: Most of the TCR beta V segments (in an earlier analysis) were productive either about 87% or about 30% of the time. The later analysis indicated that the majority of CMV-associated TCR beta chains appeared HLA-restricted.

The germline CDR1 and CDR2 sequences are SNHLY and FYNNEI. This CDR3 is 16 amino acids long. Trimming at V came to 8 bases and at J to 2 bases, leaving 11 bases not matched to a gene. The clonotype originates from a woman between 18 and 30 years old in good health and CMV-seropositive. The sequenced sample was PBMCs. J is TRBJ2-3 and V is TRBV2; TRBD2 matches at 9 bases. CDR3 protein: CASLGGGELYTDTQYF. Written as DNA, the CDR3 is TGTGCCAGCCTTGGCGGGGGGGAGCTTTACACAGATACGCAGTATTTT.